There are a few counts of the clone carrying this TCR beta chain. Antigen specificity is unknown. V shed 3 bases and J 7 bases; nucleotides not matched to a gene: 3. The germline gives CDR1 SQVTM, CDR2 ANQGSEA. This CDR3 spans 13 amino acids. This sample was included in a study of T cell repertoires in cytomegalovirus infection. Study information: Public TCR beta signatures marked donors with CMV infection and the matching HLA. Study-wide findings and caveats: Identification of carriers of CMV plus the relevant HLA was performed using cumulative public TCR beta family frequency. Ex vivo, HLA-C-restricted CMV-specific TCR beta clonotypes prevailed over the rest of the response.

From the reads, TCRdb called clonotypes with MiXCR, one entry per CDR3 protein. Of about 830,000 distinct CDR3 sequences listed, approximately 30% are singletons. The input for sequencing was cultured CD8+ T cells from PBMCs, taken from culture after CMV antigen stimulation. V is TRBV29-1 and J is TRBJ1-2; 12 bases align to TRBD1. The sequence came from a human donor in good health (CMV status not recorded). Some clones in this sample may be carry-over from other donors' samples. Here the CDR3 DNA reads TGCAGCGTTGAGGGACAGGGGGCGTTTGGCTACACCTTC. It encodes CSVEGQGAFGYTF.